The source of this TCR beta chain is a study of shared clonotypes between healthy human individuals. Study-wide results and limits: Only blood underwent sampling, and tissue repertoires likely differ. Measured sharing among donors was expected to vary with sequencing depth. Sharing across four donors was highest in naive CD4 (around 5%) and lowest in memory CD8 (roughly 0.4%).

Assay used: immunoSEQ multiplex PCR; TCRdb lists only in-frame clones, some missing. The sample yields over 2 million clones, around 96% seen once. A note on this clone: Its target is unknown.

Germline V CDR1 and CDR2: MNHNY, SVGAGI (reference sequence). V lost 2 bases to trimming and J lost 3 bases, with 10 bases between them. CDR3 size: 15 residues. Naive CD8 populations comprised CD45RO-negative cells positively selected for CCR7, excluding terminally differentiated effector memory CD45RA+ cells. This receptor was identified in a man aged 18 to 30 in good health. This chain uses TRBV6-6 with TRBJ2-2; D remains ambiguous. Material for sequencing was naive CD8+ T cells sorted from blood. Here the CDR3 DNA reads TGTGCCAGCAGTTACGGCAGTTATGACACCGGGGAGCTGTTTTTT. Amino acid sequence: CASSYGSYDTGELFF.